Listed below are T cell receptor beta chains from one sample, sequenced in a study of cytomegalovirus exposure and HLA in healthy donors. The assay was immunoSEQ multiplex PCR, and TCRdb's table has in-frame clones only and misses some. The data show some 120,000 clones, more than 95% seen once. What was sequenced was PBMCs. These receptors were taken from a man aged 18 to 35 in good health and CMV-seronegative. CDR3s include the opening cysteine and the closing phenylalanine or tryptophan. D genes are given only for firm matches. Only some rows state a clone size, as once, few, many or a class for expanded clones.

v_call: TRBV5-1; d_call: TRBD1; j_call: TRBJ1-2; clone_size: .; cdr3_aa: CASSFHRGDYGYTF; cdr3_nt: TGCGCCAGCAGCTTCCACAGGGGAGATTATGGCTACACCTTC
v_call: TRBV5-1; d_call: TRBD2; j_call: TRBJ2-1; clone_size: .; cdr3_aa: CASSLVLAGGPGNEQFF; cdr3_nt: TGCGCCAGCAGCTTGGTACTAGCGGGAGGGCCGGGGAATGAGCAGTTCTTC
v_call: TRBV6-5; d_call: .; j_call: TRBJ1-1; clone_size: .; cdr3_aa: CASSYHTGTEAFF; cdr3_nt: TGTGCCAGCAGTTACCATACCGGCACTGAAGCTTTCTTT
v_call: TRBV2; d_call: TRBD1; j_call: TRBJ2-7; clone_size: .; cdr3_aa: CAIRTGGYYEQYF; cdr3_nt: TGTGCCATTCGGACAGGGGGTTACTACGAGCAGTACTTC
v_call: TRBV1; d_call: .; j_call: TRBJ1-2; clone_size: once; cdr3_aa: CTHYRGQDGYTF; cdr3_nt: TGCACCCATTACAGGGGTCAGGATGGCTACACCTTC
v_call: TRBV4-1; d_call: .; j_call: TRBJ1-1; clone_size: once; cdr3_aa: CASSRPFPRNTEAFF; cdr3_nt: TGCGCCAGCAGCCGCCCGTTCCCCAGGAACACTGAAGCTTTCTTT
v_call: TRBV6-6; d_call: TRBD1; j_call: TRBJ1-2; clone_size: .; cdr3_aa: CASSTTGDYGYTF; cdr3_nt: TGTGCCAGCAGCACGACAGGGGACTATGGCTACACCTTC
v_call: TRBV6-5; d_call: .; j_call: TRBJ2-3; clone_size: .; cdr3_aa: CASTVSGTDTQYF; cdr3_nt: TGTGCCAGCACGGTGAGCGGCACAGATACGCAGTATTTT
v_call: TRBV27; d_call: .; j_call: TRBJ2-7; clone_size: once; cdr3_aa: CASSLFPQLAREQYF; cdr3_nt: TGTGCCAGCAGTTTATTTCCACAGCTGGCGCGCGAGCAGTACTTC
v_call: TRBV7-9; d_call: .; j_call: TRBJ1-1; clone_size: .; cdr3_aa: CASSGWGDTEAFF; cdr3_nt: TGTGCCAGCAGCGGCTGGGGAGACACTGAAGCTTTCTTT
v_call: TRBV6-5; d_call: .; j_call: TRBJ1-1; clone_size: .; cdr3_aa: CASSYSAGDTEAFF; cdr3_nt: TGTGCCAGCAGTTACTCGGCGGGAGACACTGAAGCTTTCTTT
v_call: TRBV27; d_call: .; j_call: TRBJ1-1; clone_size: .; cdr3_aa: CASSPLETDTEAFF; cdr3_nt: TGTGCCAGCAGCCCCCTCGAAACTGACACTGAAGCTTTCTTT
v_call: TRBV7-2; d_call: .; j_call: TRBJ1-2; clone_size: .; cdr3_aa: CASSLEGVTYGYTF; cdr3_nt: TGTGCCAGCAGCTTAGAAGGGGTTACCTATGGCTACACCTTC
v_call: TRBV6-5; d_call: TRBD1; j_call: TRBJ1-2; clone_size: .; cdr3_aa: CASIPSSAGGRYTF; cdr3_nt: TGTGCCAGCATCCCGTCCTCGGCAGGGGGCCGCTACACCTTC
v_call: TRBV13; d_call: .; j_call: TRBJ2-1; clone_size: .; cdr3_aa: CASSLLREQFF; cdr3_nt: TGTGCCAGCAGCTTGCTGAGGGAGCAGTTCTTC
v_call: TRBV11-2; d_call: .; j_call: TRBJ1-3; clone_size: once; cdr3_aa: CASSLVTGARNRNTIYF; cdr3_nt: TGTGCCAGCAGCTTAGTCACTGGGGCACGGAACCGAAACACCATATATTTT
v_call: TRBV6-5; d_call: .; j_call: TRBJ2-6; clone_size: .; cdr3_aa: CASSYSLSSGANVLTF; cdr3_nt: TGTGCCAGCAGTTACTCACTGAGCTCTGGGGCCAACGTCCTGACTTTC
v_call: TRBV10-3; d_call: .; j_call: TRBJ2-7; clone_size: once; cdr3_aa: CAISESAGTYEQYF; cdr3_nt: TGTGCCATCAGTGAGTCGGCAGGGACCTACGAGCAGTACTTC
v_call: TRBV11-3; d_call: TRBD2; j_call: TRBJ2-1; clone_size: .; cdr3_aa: CASSSRTSGINEQFF; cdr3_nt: TGTGCCAGCAGCTCCAGGACTAGCGGGATCAATGAGCAGTTCTTC
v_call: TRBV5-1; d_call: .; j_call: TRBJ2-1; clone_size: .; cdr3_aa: CASSLGSPGDEQFF; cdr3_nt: TGCGCCAGCAGCTTGGGTAGCCCAGGGGATGAGCAGTTCTTC
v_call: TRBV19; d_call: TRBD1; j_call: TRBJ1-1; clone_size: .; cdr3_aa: CASWDRGPGTEAFF; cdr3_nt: TGTGCCAGTTGGGACAGGGGGCCCGGCACTGAAGCTTTCTTT